This entry is about one T cell receptor beta chain. Its antigen is currently unknown. The germline gives CDR1 SGHTS, CDR2 YDEGEE. The CDR3 runs 16 residues. Germline trimming cut 5 bases from V and 4 bases from J; bases unmatched to any gene: 11. This specimen comes from a study of OX40 agonist ivuxolimab in advanced cancers. General study results and limits: CD8+ T cells averaged more expanded clones than CD4+. Near-lowest levels of clonal expansion characterized partial responders at 0.1-3.0 mg/kg.

Repertoires were generated with immunoSEQ multiplex PCR, while TCRdb's copy carries only in-frame clones and drops some. The repertoire holds some 87,000 clones, 80% to 95% seen once, with around 1.6% in the top ten. This receptor was taken from an adult with an advanced solid tumor such as melanoma, head and neck, liver or kidney cancer. The material was CD4+ or CD8+ T cells sorted from blood, obtained in a trial of the OX40 agonist ivuxolimab. The gene calls are TRBV5-8 and TRBJ1-4, with 7 bases aligning to TRBD1. CDR3 sequence reads: CASRVWMGQFNEKLFF. In DNA form, the CDR3 reads TGTGCCAGCAGGGTCTGGATGGGACAGTTTAATGAAAAACTGTTTTTT.